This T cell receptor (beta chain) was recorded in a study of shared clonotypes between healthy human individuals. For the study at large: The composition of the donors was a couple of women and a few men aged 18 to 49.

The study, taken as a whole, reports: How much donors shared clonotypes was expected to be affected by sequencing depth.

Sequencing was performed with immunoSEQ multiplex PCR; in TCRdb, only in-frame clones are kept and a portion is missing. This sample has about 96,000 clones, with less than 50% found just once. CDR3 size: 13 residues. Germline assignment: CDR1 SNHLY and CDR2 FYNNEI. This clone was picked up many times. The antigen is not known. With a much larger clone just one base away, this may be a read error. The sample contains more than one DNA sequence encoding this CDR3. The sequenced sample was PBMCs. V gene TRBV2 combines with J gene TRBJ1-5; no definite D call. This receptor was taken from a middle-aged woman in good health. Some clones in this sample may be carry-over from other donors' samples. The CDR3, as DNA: TGTGCCAGCAGTGAAGACGTTAATCAGCCTCAGCATTTT. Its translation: CASSEDVNQPQHF.